These 3 T cell receptor beta chains share one sample of origin, sequenced in a study of T cell responses to AZD1222 COVID-19 vaccine. Produced via immunoSEQ multiplex PCR; TCRdb's table is partial and in-frame only. This repertoire shows 100,000 to 150,000 clones, roughly 90% found once; its top ten account for roughly 1.6%. This specimen was peripheral blood, taken on day 0 of AZD1222 vaccination. These receptors originate from an adult in good health.

V and J are TRBV12-3 or TRBV12-4 and TRBJ2-1; D unresolved. V lost 3 bases and J lost 9, with 9 bases in between. This CDR3 is 12 amino acids long. The CDR3 reads CASSFRRVEQFF. DNA for the CDR3: TGTGCCAGCAGTTTTAGAAGGGTTGAGCAGTTCTTC.

A single count supports this clone. The chain couples TRBV7-2 to TRBJ1-6; 8 bases agree with TRBD1. The V segment lost 3 bases and the J segment 9 bases; nucleotides outside the gene matches: 7. There are 15 residues in the CDR3. Per the germline V gene, CDR1 is SGHTA and CDR2 is FQGNSA. CDR3 protein: CASSFSLQGGSPLHF. The CDR3 DNA is TGTGCCAGCAGCTTTAGTCTACAGGGGGGTTCACCCCTCCACTTT.

The chain joins TRBV7-9 to TRBJ1-4; no clear D gene. Trimming took off 4 bases at V and 6 bases at J, with 12 bases between the two ends. Germline V gene data show CDR1 as SEHNR and CDR2 as FQNEAQ (reference sequence). The CDR3 length is 14 residues. The CDR3: CASSSSGSDEKLFF. The CDR3 bases are TGTGCCAGCAGCTCCAGTGGTTCGGATGAAAAACTGTTTTTT.